One sample yielded the 26 T cell receptor beta chains listed below, sequenced in a study of CD8 T cells in Susac syndrome. A quantity of about 0.5 to 1 ug RNA underwent reverse transcription using random hexamers. TCRdb reanalysed the immunoSEQ multiplex PCR reads using MiXCR and keeps one entry per CDR3 protein. The table has 110,000 or so distinct CDR3 sequences, just under 95% seen once; the top ten hold roughly 0.12%. Sequenced sample: CD8+ T cells from PBMCs. These receptor sequences come from a human donor in good health.

This clonotype was seen only once. This chain connects TRBV12-3 or TRBV12-4 to TRBJ2-4; D may be TRBD2 (5 bases). The V gene lost 9 bases and the J gene lost 0 bases, with 18 bases spanning the gap. CDR3 length: 16 amino acids. The CDR3: CARGDHQWGAKNIQYF. DNA of the CDR3: TGTGCCAGGGGAGACCACCAGTGGGGAGCCAAAAACATTCAGTACTTC.

The rearrangement uses TRBV6-2 or TRBV6-3 and TRBJ2-7; maybe TRBD2 (6 bases). Germline V gives CDR1 MNHEY, CDR2 SVGEGT. With 3 bases removed from V and 4 bases from J, the gap between germline ends came to 10 bases. CDR3 length equals 13 residues. The CDR3 DNA sequence: TGTGCCAGCAGTTATAGCGGAGCGTACGAGCAGTACTTC. Translated, it gives CASSYSGAYEQYF.

This rearrangement joins TRBV12-3 or TRBV12-4 to TRBJ1-1, with 9 nucleotides matching TRBD1. The junction had 8 bases not matched to a gene; V was cut back by 7 bases and J by 2 bases. The CDR3 is 15 amino acids. This CDR3 is CASNSGTGLNTEAFF. CDR3 nucleotides: TGTGCCAGCAACTCCGGGACAGGGCTAAACACTGAAGCTTTCTTT.

This chain uses TRBV14 with TRBJ2-5; D unclear. The V end was cut by 4 bases, the J end by 4 bases, with 10 bases between. Looked up from germline, CDR1 is SGHDN and CDR2 is FVKESK. The CDR3 length is 13 residues. CDR3 protein: CASSPRMGETQYF. Written as DNA, the CDR3 is TGTGCCAGCAGCCCCCGGATGGGAGAGACCCAGTACTTC.

V is TRBV5-1 and J is TRBJ2-6, with a weak D call TRBD2 (6 bases). Trimming cost V 1 base and J 2 bases, with 16 bases left between them. The CDR3 length is 18 residues. Germline lookup yields CDR1 SGHRS and CDR2 YFSETQ. The CDR3: CASSLFRQTGAGANVLTF. DNA of the CDR3: TGCGCCAGCAGCTTGTTCCGGCAAACGGGAGCTGGGGCCAACGTCCTGACTTTC. Combining the CDR3 with reference TRBV5-1 and TRBJ2-6 gives the whole variable domain KAGVTQTPRYLIKTRGQQVTLSCSPISGHRSVSWYQQTPGQGLQFLFEYFSETQRNKGNFPGRFSGRQFSNSRSEMNVSTLELGDSALYLCASSLFRQTGAGANVLTFGAGSRLTVL.

V gene TRBV20-1 combines with J gene TRBJ2-1, with unresolved D. The germline V gene has CDR1 DFQATT and CDR2 SNEGSKA (reference sequence). The CDR3 contains 15 residues. The germline V and J ends were trimmed by 5 bases and 2 bases, with 16 bases remaining between them. This CDR3 reads CSAPSGWITYNEQFF. The DNA for the CDR3 is TGCAGTGCTCCTTCCGGTTGGATAACCTACAATGAGCAGTTCTTC.

The V gene is TRBV7-9, the J gene TRBJ1-6; D remains unclear. The V gene's germline CDR1 is SEHNR and CDR2 FQNEAQ (reference sequence). The V end was cut by 1 base, the J end by 8 bases, with 9 bases between. CDR3 length equals 14 residues. CDR3 in DNA: TGTGCCAGCAGCTTAGACGGTTTTGATTCACCCCTCCACTTT. It translates to CASSLDGFDSPLHF.

V usage is TRBV10-3 and J usage is TRBJ2-5, with D maybe TRBD2 (7 bases). Deletions cut 10 bases from V and 5 bases from J, with 20 bases between. The CDR3 length is 14 residues. Germline CDR1 and CDR2: ENHRY and SYGVKD. The CDR3 DNA is TGTGCCACCCAGGCACAGGGAGGGAGGGAGACCCAGTACTTC. It codes for CATQAQGGRETQYF.

V usage is TRBV6-2 or TRBV6-3 and J usage is TRBJ2-2; no clear D. Germline CDR1 and CDR2: MNHEY and SVGEGT. CDR3 length: 16 amino acids. The V gene lost 3 bases and the J gene lost 0 bases, with 11 bases spanning the gap. The CDR3 sequence is CASSYFLQANTGELFF. In nucleotides, the CDR3 is TGTGCCAGCAGTTATTTCTTGCAGGCGAACACCGGGGAGCTGTTTTTT.

This sequence joins TRBV5-1 and TRBJ1-4, with a tentative D call TRBD1 (6 bases). CDR3 length equals 14 residues. Trimming left V 0 bases short and J 4 bases short, with 7 bases between. Looked up from germline, CDR1 is SGHRS and CDR2 is YFSETQ. The chain's CDR3 is CASSLGDINEKLFF. In DNA form, the CDR3 reads TGCGCCAGCAGCTTGGGGGACATTAATGAAAAACTGTTTTTT.

The chain carries TRBV2 and TRBJ2-2; 12 bases line up with TRBD2. This CDR3 contains 18 residues. Trimming cost V 3 bases and J 4 bases; bases outside gene matches: 9. Germline V gene sequence: CDR1 SNHLY, CDR2 FYNNEI. The CDR3 DNA sequence: TGTGCCAGCAGTGAGGGACTAGCGGGCCCCTATGGCACCGGGGAGCTGTTTTTT. Protein product: CASSEGLAGPYGTGELFF.

This chain links TRBV6-1 with TRBJ2-5; TRBD2 agrees at 13 bases. The CDR3 is made up of 15 amino acids. Germline trimming cut 5 bases from V and 7 bases from J; bases unmatched to any gene: 7. Germline values: CDR1 MNHNS, CDR2 SASEGT. CDR3 sequence (DNA): TGTGCCAGCAGTCCGGGGACTAGCGGGATCGGGACCCAGTACTTC. It is translated as CASSPGTSGIGTQYF.

The chain couples TRBV6-6 to TRBJ2-1; D is ambiguous. CDR1 MNHNY and CDR2 SVGAGI come from the germline V gene (reference sequence). The CDR3 contains 15 residues. The V gene lost 4 bases and the J gene lost 0 bases, with 10 bases spanning the gap. CDR3 nucleotide sequence: TGTGCCAGCAGTTCCTCTTCGAGCTCCTACAATGAGCAGTTCTTC. It is translated as CASSSSSSSYNEQFF.

The rearrangement uses TRBV7-2 and TRBJ2-5; 7 nucleotides agree with TRBD2. The CDR3 is 15 residues long. CDR1 is SGHTA and CDR2 is FQGNSA in the germline V gene. V shed 5 bases and J 2 bases; nucleotides not matched to a gene: 8. For the CDR3, the DNA is TGTGCCAGCAGCAGCGCAACTAGCGTACAAGAGACCCAGTACTTC. Its protein product is CASSSATSVQETQYF.

The rearrangement links TRBV4-3 to TRBJ2-3; 9 nucleotides match TRBD1. Germline loops: CDR1 LGHNA, CDR2 YSLEER. V lost 0 bases to trimming and J lost 4 bases; unmatched junction nucleotides: 8. CDR3 length: 17 residues. The CDR3 region is CASSQDQGQGIADTQYF. The CDR3, as DNA: TGCGCCAGCAGCCAAGATCAAGGACAGGGGATTGCAGATACGCAGTATTTT.

The CDR3 sequence: CASSSIAGGPTDTQYF. For the CDR3, the DNA is TGTGCCAGCAGCTCTATAGCGGGGGGGCCCACAGATACGCAGTATTTT. The chain employs TRBV7-2 and TRBJ2-3, with 11 bases identical to TRBD2. This CDR3 contains 16 residues. The V and J ends lost 4 bases and 2 bases, in that order; junction bases with no gene match: 5. Germline V gene lookup returns CDR1 SGHTA and CDR2 FQGNSA.

V and J are TRBV6-2 or TRBV6-3 and TRBJ2-3, with D tentatively TRBD2 (6 bases). Trimming cost V 6 bases and J 0 bases, with 16 bases left between them. CDR1 and CDR2 from the germline V gene are MNHEY and SVGEGT. This CDR3 contains 16 residues. DNA of the CDR3: TGTGCCAGCAGAAGAGCCACTGGGGGGAGCACAGATACGCAGTATTTT. This gives the protein CASRRATGGSTDTQYF.

The rearrangement uses TRBV10-3 and TRBJ2-3; 7 bases align to TRBD1. The CDR3 runs 17 residues. Germline CDR1 and CDR2: ENHRY and SYGVKD. Trimming at V came to 4 bases and at J to 0 bases, leaving 10 bases not matched to a gene. CDR3 sequence: CAISVPWTGSSTDTQYF. The DNA of the CDR3 is TGTGCCATCAGTGTCCCTTGGACAGGTTCTAGCACAGATACGCAGTATTTT.

The chain couples TRBV7-9 to TRBJ2-7; 7 nucleotides agree with TRBD1. CDR3 length: 15 amino acids. Germline CDR1 SEHNR, CDR2 FQNEAQ (reference sequence). V shed 5 bases, J shed 3 bases, and the junction held 10 bases outside the gene matches. The CDR3 spells CASSPGGGPYYEQYF. CDR3 sequence (DNA): TGTGCCAGCAGCCCAGGGGGTGGACCTTACTACGAGCAGTACTTC.

This rearrangement joins TRBV19 to TRBJ2-5; D ambiguous. Germline loops: CDR1 LNHDA, CDR2 SQIVND (reference sequence). The length of the CDR3 is 13 residues. Deletions cut 6 bases from V and 4 bases from J, with 12 bases between. The CDR3 region is CASSSILGETQYF. The DNA of the CDR3 is TGTGCCAGTAGCTCTATTTTGGGAGAGACCCAGTACTTC.

The V call is TRBV12-3 or TRBV12-4, the J call TRBJ2-3; a possible D gene is TRBD2 (7 bases). V lost 8 bases and J lost 4, with 16 bases in between. The CDR3 is 14 amino acids. For the CDR3, the DNA is TGTGCCAGCTCCCCCGGGGGGCTCGCAGATACGCAGTATTTT. This gives the protein CASSPGGLADTQYF.

This clonotype has just one count. The J gene is TRBJ2-2, the V gene TRBV3-1, with no clear D. The CDR3 loop spans 14 amino acids. Germline V gene data show CDR1 as LGHDT and CDR2 as YNNKEL (reference sequence). V was cut by 1 base and J by 3 bases, with 6 bases left in between. The CDR3 loop reads CASSQGTDTGELFF. The CDR3 nucleotides are TGTGCCAGCAGCCAAGGGACGGACACCGGGGAGCTGTTTTTT.

The CDR3 nucleotides read TGTGCCAGCAGCTTAGCTAGGGCTGGGTATGGCTACACCTTC. Its translation: CASSLARAGYGYTF. V gene TRBV7-2 combines with J gene TRBJ1-2, with D uncertain. Germline assignment: CDR1 SGHTA and CDR2 FQGNSA. Trimming left V 0 bases short and J 5 bases short, with 10 bases between. The CDR3 spans 14 residues.

The CDR3 DNA is TGTGCCAGCAGCTTAGTTAGCGTGACCGCCGGGGAGCTGTTTTTT. Residues: CASSLVSVTAGELFF. The chain uses TRBV7-2 and TRBJ2-2, with D tentatively TRBD2 (5 bases). The germline V gene encodes CDR1 SGHTA and CDR2 FQGNSA. Trimming pared 1 base from V and 6 bases from J, leaving 12 bases between. The CDR3 sequence is 15 residues long.

The rearrangement links TRBV5-1 to TRBJ1-2; D unresolved. The length of the CDR3 is 14 residues. The germline V gene has CDR1 SGHRS and CDR2 YFSETQ. V was pared by 0 bases and J by 4 bases, with 10 bases between. As DNA, the CDR3 is TGCGCCAGCAGCTTGGGGGATTCGAGCTATGGCTACACCTTC. This codes for CASSLGDSSYGYTF.

The chain carries TRBV20-1 and TRBJ1-1; D call uncertain. In germline, CDR1 is DFQATT, CDR2 SNEGSKA (reference sequence). The CDR3 runs 16 residues. Trimming removed 0 bases at V and 3 bases at J, with 17 bases between. The DNA of the CDR3 is TGCAGTGCTAGAGAATGGATGCGGGGTTCGGACACTGAAGCTTTCTTT. It codes for CSAREWMRGSDTEAFF.